Listed below are T cell receptor beta chains from one sample, sequenced in a study of breast tumors, draining lymph nodes, adjacent tissues. TCRdb re-analysed the multiplex PCR reads in MiXCR, keeping a single row per CDR3 protein. The table lists roughly 32,000 distinct CDR3 sequences, over 30% of them singletons. The sample comprised breast tumor tissue. These receptors were taken from a female donor with breast cancer. Some clones in this sample may be carry-over from other donors' samples. The CDR3 runs from the conserved cysteine through the conserved F or W.

CSVPEGVETQYF	TRBV20-1	TRBJ2-5
CASSLTPPGIRELFF	TRBV27	TRBJ2-2
CASCDSYEQCF	TRBV6-5	TRBJ2-7
CASIGRADEKLFF	TRBV2	TRBJ1-4
CASSITTANSGPLHF	TRBV19	TRBJ1-6
CATSDHPTGTRRGNEQFF	TRBV24-1	TRBJ2-1
CASSRRGEGNTIYF	TRBV6-6	TRBJ1-3
CASSGQVNQPQHF	TRBV2	TRBJ1-5
CATNREGSGSPLHF	TRBV10-3	TRBJ1-6
CASSAGGAGTGELFF	TRBV7-2	TRBJ2-2
CASSTGQYNEQFF	TRBV9	TRBJ2-1
CASSLVSGKRDEQFF	TRBV7-6	TRBJ2-1
CASSHLERSSYNEQFF	TRBV7-9	TRBJ2-1
CGAIVADLRETQYF	TRBV20-1	TRBJ2-5
CASSLPGTHEQYF	TRBV11-3	TRBJ2-7
CASSVGDRVGGYTF	TRBV9	TRBJ1-2
CASSQGTSSYNEQFF	TRBV3-1	TRBJ2-1
CASSVQGYEQYF	TRBV25-1	TRBJ2-7
CASSLVGRSNEQFF	TRBV5-5	TRBJ2-1
CASSRGRYEQYF	TRBV19	TRBJ2-7
CASRVLSVPNTGELFF	TRBV6-1	TRBJ2-2
CASSYRDRGLGYTF	TRBV5-6	TRBJ1-2
CASSNISPYEQYF	TRBV28	TRBJ2-7
CASRPDRGRGEQYF	TRBV2	TRBJ2-7
CASRRGDGAQPQHF	TRBV6-6	TRBJ1-5
CATQRSGAPEQFF	TRBV24-1	TRBJ2-1
CASSERGTNTGELFF	TRBV7-3	TRBJ2-2
CASYGLAEQGTQYF	TRBV7-9	TRBJ2-5
CSAILPGGGETQYF	TRBV20-1	TRBJ2-5
CASSQGASGRGRDTQYF	TRBV4-2	TRBJ2-3
CASSLEQGASEILAYEQYF	TRBV11-3	TRBJ2-7
CAWSRLGNEQFF	TRBV30	TRBJ2-1
CSVKQATDTQYF	TRBV29-1	TRBJ2-3
CASSMTGSKNEQYF	TRBV19	TRBJ2-7
CATSRPSETQYF	TRBV15	TRBJ2-5
CSANRGNYGYTF	TRBV20-1	TRBJ1-2
CAWSQGDRDNSPLHF	TRBV30	TRBJ1-6
CASKLGETQYF	TRBV7-9	TRBJ2-5
CASSPYGVGTSTDTQYF	TRBV6-1	TRBJ2-3
CASSLAGQGNRDEQFF	TRBV5-1	TRBJ2-1
CASTPGLAGVGETQYF	TRBV6-2/TRBV6-3	TRBJ2-5